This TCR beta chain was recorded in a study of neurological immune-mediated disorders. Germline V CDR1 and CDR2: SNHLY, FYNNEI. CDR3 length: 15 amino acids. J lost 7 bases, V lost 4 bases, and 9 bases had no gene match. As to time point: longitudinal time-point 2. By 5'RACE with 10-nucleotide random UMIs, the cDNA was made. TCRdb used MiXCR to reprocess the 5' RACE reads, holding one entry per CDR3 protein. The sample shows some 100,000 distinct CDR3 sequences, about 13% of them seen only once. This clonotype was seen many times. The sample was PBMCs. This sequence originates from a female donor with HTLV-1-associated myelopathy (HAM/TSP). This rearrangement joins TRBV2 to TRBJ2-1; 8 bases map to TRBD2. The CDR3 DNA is TGTGCCAGCAGTGCGTTGGGCCCGGGGGGGAATGAGCAGTTCTTC. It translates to CASSALGPGGNEQFF.